This T cell receptor beta chain was captured in a study of T cells in Graves' hyperthyroidism and ophthalmopathy. This clonotype was counted at least ten times. The investigators amplified TCR beta CDR3 regions from RNA transcripts. HTBI primers drove first-round RT-PCR of the TCR CDR3. TCRdb reprocessed the multiplex PCR reads with MiXCR, giving one entry per CDR3 protein. Counted here are approximately 300,000 distinct CDR3 sequences, over 15% occurring once; the ten biggest clones make up approximately 57%. The specimen sequenced was blood. This TCR was sampled from a woman aged 60 to 75 with Graves' ophthalmopathy.

CDR3 bases: TGTGCCAGCAGCCCGGGACGGTTGAACACTGAAGCTTTCTTT. This sequence encodes CASSPGRLNTEAFF. The chain couples TRBV5-8 to TRBJ1-1, with D tentatively TRBD1 (5 bases). The CDR3 covers 14 residues. The germline V gene has CDR1 SGHTS and CDR2 YDEGEE. Trimming shortened V by 4 bases and J by 0 bases, and 10 bases separated the two germline ends.